This TCR beta chain was sequenced during a study of CD4 T cells in relation to SARS-CoV-2 and coronaviruses. The overall study: TCR beta CDR3s were sequenced after approximately 11-day antigen culture of PBMCs. Shared crossreactive spike epitopes were mapped to their HLA restriction.

J was trimmed by 1 base and V by 4 bases; bases with no gene match: 8. Germline V CDR1 and CDR2: SGHRS, YFSETQ. The CDR3 spans 18 residues. About this clone: Its antigen is undetermined.

Data came from immunoSEQ multiplex PCR; TCRdb stores just in-frame clones and leaves some out. The table records 20,000 to 25,000 clones, approximately 78% of them present only once. The unexposed donors gave CD4+ T cells in about 2011-2018, prior to COVID-19. The cells were cultured for about ten days before CD4+ T cells were isolated. Unexposed-donor CD4+ T cells were probed with SARS-CoV-2 S/N and four cold-coronavirus spikes, cells permitting. PBMCs were plated at around 2.1 million per well in IL-2-containing medium. J is TRBJ2-3 and V is TRBV5-1; 14 nucleotides agree with TRBD2. Sequenced material: CD4+ T cells from PBMCs, cultured in vitro. The receptor comes from a human donor in good health. The CDR3 bases are TGCGCCAGCAGCGGGGGACTAGCGGGAGATCGTGGCACAGATACGCAGTATTTT. Translation: CASSGGLAGDRGTDTQYF. Together with reference TRBV5-1 and TRBJ2-3, the CDR3 gives the full variable domain: KAGVTQTPRYLIKTRGQQVTLSCSPISGHRSVSWYQQTPGQGLQFLFEYFSETQRNKGNFPGRFSGRQFSNSRSEMNVSTLELGDSALYLCASSGGLAGDRGTDTQYFGPGTRLTVL.